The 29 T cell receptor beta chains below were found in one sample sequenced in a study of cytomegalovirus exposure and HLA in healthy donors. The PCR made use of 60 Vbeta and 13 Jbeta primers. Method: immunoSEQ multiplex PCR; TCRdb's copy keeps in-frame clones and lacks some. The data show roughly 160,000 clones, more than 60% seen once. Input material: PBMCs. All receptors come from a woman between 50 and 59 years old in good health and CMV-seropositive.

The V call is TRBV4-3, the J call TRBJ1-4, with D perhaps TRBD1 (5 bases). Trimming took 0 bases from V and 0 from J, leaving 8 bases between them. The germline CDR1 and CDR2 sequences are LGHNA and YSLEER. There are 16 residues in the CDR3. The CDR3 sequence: CASSQDRGSTNEKLFF. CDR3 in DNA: TGCGCCAGCAGCCAAGATCGGGGGTCAACTAATGAAAAACTGTTTTTT.

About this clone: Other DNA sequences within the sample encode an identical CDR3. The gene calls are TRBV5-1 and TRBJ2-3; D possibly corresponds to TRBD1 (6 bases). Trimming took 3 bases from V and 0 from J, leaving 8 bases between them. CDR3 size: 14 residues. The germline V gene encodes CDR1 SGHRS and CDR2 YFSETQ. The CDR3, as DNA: TGCGCCAGCAGCTACGGACAGAGCACAGATACGCAGTATTTT. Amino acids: CASSYGQSTDTQYF.

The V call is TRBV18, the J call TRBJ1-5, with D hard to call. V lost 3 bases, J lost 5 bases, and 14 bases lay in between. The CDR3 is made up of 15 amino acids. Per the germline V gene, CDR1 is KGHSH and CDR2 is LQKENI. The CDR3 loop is CASSPSGGSDQPQHF. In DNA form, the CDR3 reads TGTGCCAGCTCACCTAGCGGAGGTTCGGATCAGCCCCAGCATTTT. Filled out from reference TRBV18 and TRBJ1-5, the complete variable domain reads NAGVMQNPRHLVRRRGQEARLRCSPMKGHSHVYWYRQLPEEGLKFMVYLQKENIIDESGMPKERFSAEFPKEGPSILRIQQVVRGDSAAYFCASSPSGGSDQPQHFGDGTRLSIL.

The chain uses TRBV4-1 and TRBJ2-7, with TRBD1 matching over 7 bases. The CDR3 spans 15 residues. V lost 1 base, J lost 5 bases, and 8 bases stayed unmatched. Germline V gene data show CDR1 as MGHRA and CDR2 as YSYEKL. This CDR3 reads CASSQGPYRGDEQYF. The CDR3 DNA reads TGCGCCAGCAGCCAAGGTCCCTACAGGGGAGACGAGCAGTACTTC.

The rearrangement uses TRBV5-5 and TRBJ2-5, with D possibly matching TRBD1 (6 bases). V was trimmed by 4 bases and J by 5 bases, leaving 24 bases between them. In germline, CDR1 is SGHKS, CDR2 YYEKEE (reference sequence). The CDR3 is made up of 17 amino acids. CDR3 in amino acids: CASSPRGGEQGRETQYF. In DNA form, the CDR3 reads TGTGCCAGCAGCCCTAGAGGTGGGGAACAGGGAAGGGAGACCCAGTACTTC. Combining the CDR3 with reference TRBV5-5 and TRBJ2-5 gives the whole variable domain DAGVTQSPTHLIKTRGQQVTLRCSPISGHKSVSWYQQVLGQGPQFIFQYYEKEERGRGNFPDRFSARQFPNYSSELNVNALLLGDSALYLCASSPRGGEQGRETQYFGPGTRLLVL.

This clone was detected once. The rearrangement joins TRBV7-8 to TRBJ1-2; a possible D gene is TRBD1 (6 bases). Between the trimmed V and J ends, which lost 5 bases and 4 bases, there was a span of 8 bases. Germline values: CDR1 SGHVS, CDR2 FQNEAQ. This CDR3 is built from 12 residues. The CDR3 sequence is CASSEQGYGYTF. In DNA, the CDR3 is TGTGCCAGCAGCGAACAGGGCTATGGCTACACCTTC.

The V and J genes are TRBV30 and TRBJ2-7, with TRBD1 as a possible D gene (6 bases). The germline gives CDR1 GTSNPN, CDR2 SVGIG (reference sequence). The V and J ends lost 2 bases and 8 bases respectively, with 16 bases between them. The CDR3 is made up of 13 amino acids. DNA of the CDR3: TGTGCCTGGAGTCCGGACAGAGGGTTCAAGCAGTACTTC. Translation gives CAWSPDRGFKQYF.

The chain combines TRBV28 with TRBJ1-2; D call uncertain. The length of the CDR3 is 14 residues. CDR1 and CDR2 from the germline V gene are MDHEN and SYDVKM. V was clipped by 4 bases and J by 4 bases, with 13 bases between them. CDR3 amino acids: CASSSQTIPYGYTF. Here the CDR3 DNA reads TGTGCCAGCAGTTCACAGACAATCCCCTATGGCTACACCTTC.

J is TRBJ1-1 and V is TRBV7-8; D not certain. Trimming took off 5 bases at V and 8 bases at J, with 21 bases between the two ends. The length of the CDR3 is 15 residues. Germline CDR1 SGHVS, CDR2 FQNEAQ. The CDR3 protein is CASSRSLPLATEAFF. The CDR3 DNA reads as TGTGCCAGCAGCCGCTCCCTCCCACTAGCTACAGAAGCTTTCTTT.

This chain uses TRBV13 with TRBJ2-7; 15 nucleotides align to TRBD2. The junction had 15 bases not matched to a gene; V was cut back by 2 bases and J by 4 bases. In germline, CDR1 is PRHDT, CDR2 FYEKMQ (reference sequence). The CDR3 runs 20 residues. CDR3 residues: CASSLFGSSGLAGGLYEQYF. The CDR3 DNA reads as TGTGCCAGCAGCTTATTTGGTTCCTCCGGACTAGCGGGGGGGTTATACGAGCAGTACTTC.

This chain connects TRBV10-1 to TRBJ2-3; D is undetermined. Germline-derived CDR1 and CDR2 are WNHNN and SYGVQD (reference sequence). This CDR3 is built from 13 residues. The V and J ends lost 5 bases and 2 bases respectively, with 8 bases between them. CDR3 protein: CASSLDSTDTQYF. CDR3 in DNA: TGCGCCAGCAGTCTCGACTCCACAGATACGCAGTATTTT.

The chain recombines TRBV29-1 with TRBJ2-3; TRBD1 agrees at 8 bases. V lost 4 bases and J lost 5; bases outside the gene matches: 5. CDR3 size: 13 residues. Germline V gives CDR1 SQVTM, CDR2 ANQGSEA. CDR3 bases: TGCAGCGTTGGACAGGGGAGAGGAGATACGCAGTATTTT. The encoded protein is CSVGQGRGDTQYF.

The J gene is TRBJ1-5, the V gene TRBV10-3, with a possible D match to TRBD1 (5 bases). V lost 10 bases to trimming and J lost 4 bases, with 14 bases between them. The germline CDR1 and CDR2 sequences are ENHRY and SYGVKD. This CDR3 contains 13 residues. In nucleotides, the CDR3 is TGTGCCACCGAGGCCGGGACTAATCAGCCCCAGCATTTT. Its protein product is CATEAGTNQPQHF.

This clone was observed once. In nucleotides, the CDR3 is TGTGCCAGCAGTTATTACGAGCAGTACTTC. It codes for CASSYYEQYF. The chain links TRBV7-3 to TRBJ2-7; D is ambiguous. Germline-derived CDR1 and CDR2 are SGHTA and FQGTGA. Trimming shortened V by 6 bases and J by 4 bases, and 4 bases separated the two germline ends. This CDR3 contains 10 residues.

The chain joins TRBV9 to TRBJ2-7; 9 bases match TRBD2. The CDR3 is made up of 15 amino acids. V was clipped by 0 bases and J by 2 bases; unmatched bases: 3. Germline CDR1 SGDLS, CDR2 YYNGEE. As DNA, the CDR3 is TGTGCCAGCAGCGTAGGCGGGGGGGTAACCTACGAGCAGTACTTC. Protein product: CASSVGGGVTYEQYF.

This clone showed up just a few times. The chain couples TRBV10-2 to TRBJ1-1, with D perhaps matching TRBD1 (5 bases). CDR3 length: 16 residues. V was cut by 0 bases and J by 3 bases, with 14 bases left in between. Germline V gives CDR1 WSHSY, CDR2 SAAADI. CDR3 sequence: CASSESLGGGYTEAFF. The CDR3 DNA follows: TGCGCCAGCAGTGAGTCGCTTGGGGGAGGTTACACTGAAGCTTTCTTT.

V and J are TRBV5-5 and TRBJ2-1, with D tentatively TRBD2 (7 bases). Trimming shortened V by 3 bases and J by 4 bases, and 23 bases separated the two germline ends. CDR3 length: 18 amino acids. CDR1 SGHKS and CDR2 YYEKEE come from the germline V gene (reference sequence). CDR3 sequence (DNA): TGTGCCAGCAGCTCCCAGGGGTTCAGGGAGGGCCTTTACAATGAGCAGTTCTTC. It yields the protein CASSSQGFREGLYNEQFF.

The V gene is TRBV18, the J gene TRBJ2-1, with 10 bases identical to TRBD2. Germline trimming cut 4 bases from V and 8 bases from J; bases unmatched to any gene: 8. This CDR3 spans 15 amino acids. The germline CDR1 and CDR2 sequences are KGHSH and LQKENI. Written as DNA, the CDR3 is TGTGCCAGCTCACTTAAAGCGGGGGGGCAAGATGAGCAGTTCTTC. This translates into CASSLKAGGQDEQFF.

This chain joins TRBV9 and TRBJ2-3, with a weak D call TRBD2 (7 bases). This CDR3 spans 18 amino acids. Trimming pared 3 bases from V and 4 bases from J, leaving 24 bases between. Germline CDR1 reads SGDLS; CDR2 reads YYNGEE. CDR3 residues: CASSATPRGGSGADTQYF. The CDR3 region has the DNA TGTGCCAGCAGCGCCACACCTAGGGGGGGGTCAGGCGCAGATACGCAGTATTTT.

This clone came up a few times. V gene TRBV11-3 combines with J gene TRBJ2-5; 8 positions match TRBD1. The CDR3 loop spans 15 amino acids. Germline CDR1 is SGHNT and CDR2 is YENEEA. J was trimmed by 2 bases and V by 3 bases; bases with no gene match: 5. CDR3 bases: TGTGCCAGCAGCTTTTACAGACAGGGGCAAGAGACCCAGTACTTC. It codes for CASSFYRQGQETQYF.

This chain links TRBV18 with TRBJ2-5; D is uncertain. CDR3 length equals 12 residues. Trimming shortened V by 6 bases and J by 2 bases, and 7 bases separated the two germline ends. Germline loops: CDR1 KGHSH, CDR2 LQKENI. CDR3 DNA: TGTGCCAGCTCCCGTGAGCAAGAGACCCAGTACTTC. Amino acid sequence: CASSREQETQYF.

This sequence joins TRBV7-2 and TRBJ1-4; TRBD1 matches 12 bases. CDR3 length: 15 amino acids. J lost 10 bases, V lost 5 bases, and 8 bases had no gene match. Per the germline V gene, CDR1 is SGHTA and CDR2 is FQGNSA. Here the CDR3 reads CASSLGTGGGRKLFF. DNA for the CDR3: TGTGCCAGCAGCCTAGGGACAGGGGGCGGTCGAAAACTGTTTTTT. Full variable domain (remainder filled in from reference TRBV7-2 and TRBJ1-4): GAGVSQSPSNKVTEKGKDVELRCDPISGHTALYWYRQSLGQGLEFLIYFQGNSAPDKSGLPSDRFSAERTGGSVSTLTIQRTQQEDSAVYLCASSLGTGGGRKLFFGSGTQLSVL.

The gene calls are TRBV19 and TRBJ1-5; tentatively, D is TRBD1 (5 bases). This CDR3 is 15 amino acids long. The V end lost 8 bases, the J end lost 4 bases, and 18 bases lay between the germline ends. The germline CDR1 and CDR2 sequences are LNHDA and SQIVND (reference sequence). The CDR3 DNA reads TGTGCCAGTGGACCTACAGGCGGACGGAATCAGCCCCAGCATTTT. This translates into CASGPTGGRNQPQHF.

The CDR3 region is CASSLTGGDQPQHF. The CDR3 DNA is TGTGCCAGTAGTCTAACAGGGGGGGATCAGCCCCAGCATTTT. The chain employs TRBV19 and TRBJ1-5; 8 nucleotides match TRBD1. The V and J ends lost 5 bases and 5 bases, in that order; junction bases with no gene match: 5. Looked up from germline, CDR1 is LNHDA and CDR2 is SQIVND (reference sequence). This CDR3 has 14 residues.

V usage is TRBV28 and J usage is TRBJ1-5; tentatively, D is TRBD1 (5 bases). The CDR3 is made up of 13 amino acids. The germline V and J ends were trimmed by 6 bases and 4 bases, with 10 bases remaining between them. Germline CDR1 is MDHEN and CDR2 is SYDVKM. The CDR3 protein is CASSRQSNQPQHF. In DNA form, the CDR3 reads TGTGCCAGCAGCCGACAGTCTAATCAGCCCCAGCATTTT.

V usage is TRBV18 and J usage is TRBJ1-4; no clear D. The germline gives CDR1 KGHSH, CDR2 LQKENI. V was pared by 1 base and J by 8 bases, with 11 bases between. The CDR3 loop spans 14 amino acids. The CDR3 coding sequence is TGTGCCAGCTCACCACGTGTGACACCAGAAAAACTGTTTTTT. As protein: CASSPRVTPEKLFF.

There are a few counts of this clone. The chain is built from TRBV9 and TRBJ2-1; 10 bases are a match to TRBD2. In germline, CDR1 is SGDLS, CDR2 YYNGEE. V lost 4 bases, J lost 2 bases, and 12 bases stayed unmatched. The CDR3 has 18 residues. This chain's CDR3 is CASSFRSGRIGAYNEQFF. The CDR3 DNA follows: TGTGCCAGCAGCTTCCGTAGCGGGAGGATTGGCGCCTACAATGAGCAGTTCTTC.

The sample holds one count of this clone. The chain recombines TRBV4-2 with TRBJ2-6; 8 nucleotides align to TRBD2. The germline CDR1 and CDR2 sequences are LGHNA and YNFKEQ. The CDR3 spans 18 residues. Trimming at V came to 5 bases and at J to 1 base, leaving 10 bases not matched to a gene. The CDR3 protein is CASSSPGTRLSGANVLTF. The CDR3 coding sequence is TGTGCCAGCAGCTCCCCCGGGACTAGGCTGTCTGGGGCCAACGTCCTGACTTTC.

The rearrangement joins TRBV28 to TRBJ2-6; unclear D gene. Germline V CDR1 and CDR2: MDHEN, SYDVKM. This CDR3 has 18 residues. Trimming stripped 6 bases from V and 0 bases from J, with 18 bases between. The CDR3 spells CASSPLVPKSSGANVLTF. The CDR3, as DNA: TGTGCCAGCAGCCCGCTTGTCCCGAAGAGCTCTGGGGCCAACGTCCTGACTTTC.